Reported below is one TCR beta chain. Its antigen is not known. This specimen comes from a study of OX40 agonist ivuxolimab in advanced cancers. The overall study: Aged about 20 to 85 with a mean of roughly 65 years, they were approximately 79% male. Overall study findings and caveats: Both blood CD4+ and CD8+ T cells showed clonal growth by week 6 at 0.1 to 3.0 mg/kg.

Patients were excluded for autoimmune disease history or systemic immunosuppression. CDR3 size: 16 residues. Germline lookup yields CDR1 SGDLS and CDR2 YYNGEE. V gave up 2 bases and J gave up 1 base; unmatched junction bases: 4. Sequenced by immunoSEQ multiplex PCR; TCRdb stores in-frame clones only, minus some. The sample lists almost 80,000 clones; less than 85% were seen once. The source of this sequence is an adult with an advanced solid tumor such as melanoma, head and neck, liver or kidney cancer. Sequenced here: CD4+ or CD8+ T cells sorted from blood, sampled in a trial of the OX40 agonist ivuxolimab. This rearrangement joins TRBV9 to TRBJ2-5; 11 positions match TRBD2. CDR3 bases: TGTGCCAGCAGCGTGAGTAGCGGGAGGGTCCAAGAGACCCAGTACTTC. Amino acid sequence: CASSVSSGRVQETQYF.